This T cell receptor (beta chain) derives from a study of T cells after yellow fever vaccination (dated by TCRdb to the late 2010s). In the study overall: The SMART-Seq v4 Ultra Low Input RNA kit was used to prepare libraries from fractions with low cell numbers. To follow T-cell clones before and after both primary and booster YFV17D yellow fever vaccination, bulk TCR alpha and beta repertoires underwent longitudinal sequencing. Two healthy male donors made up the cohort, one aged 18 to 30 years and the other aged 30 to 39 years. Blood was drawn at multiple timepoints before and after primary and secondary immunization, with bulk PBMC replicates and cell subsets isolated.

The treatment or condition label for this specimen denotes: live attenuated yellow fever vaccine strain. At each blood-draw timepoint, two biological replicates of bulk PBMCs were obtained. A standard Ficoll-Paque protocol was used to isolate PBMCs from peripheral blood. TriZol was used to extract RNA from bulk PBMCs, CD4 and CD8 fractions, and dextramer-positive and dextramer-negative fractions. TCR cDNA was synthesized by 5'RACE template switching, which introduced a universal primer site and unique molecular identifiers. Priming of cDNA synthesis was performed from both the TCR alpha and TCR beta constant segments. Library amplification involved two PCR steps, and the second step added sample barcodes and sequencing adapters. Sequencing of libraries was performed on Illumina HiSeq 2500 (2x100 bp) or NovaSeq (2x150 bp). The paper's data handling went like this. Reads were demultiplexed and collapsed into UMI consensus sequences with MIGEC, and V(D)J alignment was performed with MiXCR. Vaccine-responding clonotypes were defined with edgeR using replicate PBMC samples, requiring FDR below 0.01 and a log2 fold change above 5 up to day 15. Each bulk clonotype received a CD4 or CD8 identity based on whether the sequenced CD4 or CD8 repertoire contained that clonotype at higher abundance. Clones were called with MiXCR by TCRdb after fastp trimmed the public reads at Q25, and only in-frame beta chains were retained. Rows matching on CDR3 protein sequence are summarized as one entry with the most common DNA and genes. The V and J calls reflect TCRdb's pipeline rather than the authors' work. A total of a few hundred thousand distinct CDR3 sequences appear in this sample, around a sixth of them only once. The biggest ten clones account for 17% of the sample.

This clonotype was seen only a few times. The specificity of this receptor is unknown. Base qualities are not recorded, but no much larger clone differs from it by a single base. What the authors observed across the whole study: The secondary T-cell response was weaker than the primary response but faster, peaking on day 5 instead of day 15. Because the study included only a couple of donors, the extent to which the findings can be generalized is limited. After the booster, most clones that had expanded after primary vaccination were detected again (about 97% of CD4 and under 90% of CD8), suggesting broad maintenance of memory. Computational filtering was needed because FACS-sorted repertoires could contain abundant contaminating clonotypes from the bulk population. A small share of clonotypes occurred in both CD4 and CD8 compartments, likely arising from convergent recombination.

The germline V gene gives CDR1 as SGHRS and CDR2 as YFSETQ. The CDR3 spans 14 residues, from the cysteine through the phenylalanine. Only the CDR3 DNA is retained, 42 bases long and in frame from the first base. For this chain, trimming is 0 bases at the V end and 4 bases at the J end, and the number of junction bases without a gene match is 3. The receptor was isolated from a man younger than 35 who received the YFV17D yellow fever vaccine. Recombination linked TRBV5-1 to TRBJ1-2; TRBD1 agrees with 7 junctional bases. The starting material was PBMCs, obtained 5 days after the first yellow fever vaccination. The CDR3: CASSLGDSGYGYTF. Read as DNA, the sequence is TGCGCCAGCAGCTTGGGGGACAGTGGCTATGGCTACACCTTC.